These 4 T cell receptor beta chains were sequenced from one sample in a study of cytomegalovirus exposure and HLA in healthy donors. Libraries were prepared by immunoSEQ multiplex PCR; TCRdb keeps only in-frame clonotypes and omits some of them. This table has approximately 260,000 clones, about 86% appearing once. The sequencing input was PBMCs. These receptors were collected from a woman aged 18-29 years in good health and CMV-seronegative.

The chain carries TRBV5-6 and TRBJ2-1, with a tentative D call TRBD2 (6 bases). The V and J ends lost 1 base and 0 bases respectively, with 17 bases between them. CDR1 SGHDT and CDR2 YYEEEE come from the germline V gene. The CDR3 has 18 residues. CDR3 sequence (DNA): TGTGCCAGCAGCTTGCGGGCTAGCGTCTCAAGCTCCTACAATGAGCAGTTCTTC. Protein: CASSLRASVSSSYNEQFF.

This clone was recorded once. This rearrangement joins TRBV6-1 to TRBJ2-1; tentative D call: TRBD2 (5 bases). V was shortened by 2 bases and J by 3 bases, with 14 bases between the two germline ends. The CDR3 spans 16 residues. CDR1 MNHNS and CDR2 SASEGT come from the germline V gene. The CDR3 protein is CASSELVGSNYNEQFF. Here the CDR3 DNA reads TGTGCCAGCAGTGAATTGGTGGGGAGCAACTACAATGAGCAGTTCTTC.

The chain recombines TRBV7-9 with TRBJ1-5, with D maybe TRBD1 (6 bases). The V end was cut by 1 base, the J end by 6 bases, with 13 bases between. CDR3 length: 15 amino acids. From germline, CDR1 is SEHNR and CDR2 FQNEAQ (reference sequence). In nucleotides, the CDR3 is TGTGCCAGCAGCTTAGGAGCAGGGGTGCCTCAGCCCCAGCATTTT. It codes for CASSLGAGVPQPQHF.

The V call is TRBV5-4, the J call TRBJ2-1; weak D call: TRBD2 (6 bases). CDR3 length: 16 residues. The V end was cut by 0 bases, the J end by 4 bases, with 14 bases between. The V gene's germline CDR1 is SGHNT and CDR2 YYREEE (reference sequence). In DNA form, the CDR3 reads TGTGCCAGCAGCTTGGCCGGCGGGGTTAAATACAATGAGCAGTTCTTC. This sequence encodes CASSLAGGVKYNEQFF.